These 2 T cell receptor beta chains share one sample of origin, sequenced in a study of blood T cell repertoires in COVID-19. TCRdb's copy holds only in-frame clones and misses some; the assay was immunoSEQ multiplex PCR. Here the sample spans 250,000 to 350,000 clones, 75% to 90% being singletons. Sequencing used PBMCs or T cells enriched from blood (not recorded which). The source is a woman between 25 and 40 years old who had recovered from COVID-19.

V is TRBV30 and J is TRBJ2-5; 10 bases map to TRBD1. Germline CDR1 is GTSNPN and CDR2 is SVGIG (reference sequence). V lost 4 bases and J lost 2; bases outside the gene matches: 4. This CDR3 has 14 residues. The chain's CDR3 is CAWTPGQGQETQYF. The CDR3 DNA is TGTGCCTGGACCCCGGGACAGGGGCAAGAGACCCAGTACTTC.

This clone has only one observation. J is TRBJ1-2 and V is TRBV7-8, with D possibly TRBD1 on 5 matching bases. V was pared by 4 bases and J by 2 bases, with 14 bases between. The CDR3 is 15 residues long. Germline V lookup: CDR1 SGHVS, CDR2 FQNEAQ. The CDR3 spells CASSYNPAGNYGYTF. CDR3 DNA sequence: TGTGCCAGCAGCTACAACCCGGCAGGGAACTATGGCTACACCTTC.